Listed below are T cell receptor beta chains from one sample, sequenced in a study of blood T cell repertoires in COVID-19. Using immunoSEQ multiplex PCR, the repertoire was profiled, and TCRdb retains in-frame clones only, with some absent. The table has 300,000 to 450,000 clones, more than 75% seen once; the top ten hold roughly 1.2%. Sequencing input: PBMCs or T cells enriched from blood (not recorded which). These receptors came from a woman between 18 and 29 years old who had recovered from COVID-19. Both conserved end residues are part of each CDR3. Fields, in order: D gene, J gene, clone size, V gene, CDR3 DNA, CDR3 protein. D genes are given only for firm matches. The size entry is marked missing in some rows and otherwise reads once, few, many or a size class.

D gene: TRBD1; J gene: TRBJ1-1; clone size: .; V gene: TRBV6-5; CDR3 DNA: TGTGCCAGCAGGGCAAACAGGGGGGCGAACACTGAAGCTTTCTTT; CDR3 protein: CASRANRGANTEAFF
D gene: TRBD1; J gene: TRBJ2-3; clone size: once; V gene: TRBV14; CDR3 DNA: TGTGCCAGCAGCCAAGACCACACGACAGGGACGCGAACAGATACGCAGTATTTT; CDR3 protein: CASSQDHTTGTRTDTQYF
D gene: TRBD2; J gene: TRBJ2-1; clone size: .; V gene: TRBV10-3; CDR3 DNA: TGTGCCATCACGGGAGGGGGGGATGAGCAGTTCTTC; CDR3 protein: CAITGGGDEQFF
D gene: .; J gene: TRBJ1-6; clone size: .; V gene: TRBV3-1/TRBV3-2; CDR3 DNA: TGTGCCAGCAGACCCCGGGGGGGTTCACCCCTCCACTTT; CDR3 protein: CASRPRGGSPLHF
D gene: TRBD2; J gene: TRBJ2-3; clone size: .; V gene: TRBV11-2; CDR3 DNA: TGTGCCAGCAGCGCCCGGACTAGCGGGCCTAGCACAGATACGCAGTATTTT; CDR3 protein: CASSARTSGPSTDTQYF
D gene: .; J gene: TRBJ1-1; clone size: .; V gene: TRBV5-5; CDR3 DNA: TGTGCCAGCAGCTTGGGAGGAATGAACACTGAAGCTTTCTTT; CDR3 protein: CASSLGGMNTEAFF
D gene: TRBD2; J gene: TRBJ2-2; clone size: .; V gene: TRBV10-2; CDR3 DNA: TGCGCCAGCAGCATAGCGGGGTACTACACCGGGGAGCTGTTTTTT; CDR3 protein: CASSIAGYYTGELFF
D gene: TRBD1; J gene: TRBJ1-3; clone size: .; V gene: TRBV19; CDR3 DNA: TGTGCCAGTAGTAGGGACAGCTACTCTGGAAACACCATATATTTT; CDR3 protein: CASSRDSYSGNTIYF
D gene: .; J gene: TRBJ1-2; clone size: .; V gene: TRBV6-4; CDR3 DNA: TGTGCCAGCAGTGAACAGGCGGCTAGCTATGGCTACACCTTC; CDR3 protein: CASSEQAASYGYTF
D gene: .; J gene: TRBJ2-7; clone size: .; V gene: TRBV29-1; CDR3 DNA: TGCAGCGCGTCATTCGGGACACTTAACGAGCAGTACTTC; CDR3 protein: CSASFGTLNEQYF
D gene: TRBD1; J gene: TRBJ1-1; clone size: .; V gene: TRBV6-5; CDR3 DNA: TGTGCCAGCAGCTCATCAGGGGGAACTGAAGCTTTCTTT; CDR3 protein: CASSSSGGTEAFF
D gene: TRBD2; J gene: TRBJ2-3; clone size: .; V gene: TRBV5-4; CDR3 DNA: TGTGCCAGCTCAGCGGGGGGGCTTAGCACAGATACGCAGTATTTT; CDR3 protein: CASSAGGLSTDTQYF
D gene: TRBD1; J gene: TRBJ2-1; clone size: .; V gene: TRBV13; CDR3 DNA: TGTGCCAGCAGCTCGGGACAGGGCTACAATGAGCAGTTCTTC; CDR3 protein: CASSSGQGYNEQFF
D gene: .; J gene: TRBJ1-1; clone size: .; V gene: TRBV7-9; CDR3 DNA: TGTGCCAGCAGCTTAGACGGGGGAACTGAAGCTTTCTTT; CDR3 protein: CASSLDGGTEAFF
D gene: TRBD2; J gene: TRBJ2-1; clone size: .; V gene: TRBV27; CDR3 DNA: TGTGCCAGCAGTTTGGTAGCGGGGGGGTCCTACAATGAGCAGTTCTTC; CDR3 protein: CASSLVAGGSYNEQFF
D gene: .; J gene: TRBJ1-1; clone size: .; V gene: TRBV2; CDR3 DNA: TGTGCCAGCAGTTACACAGGGCGGGCTTTCTTT; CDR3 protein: CASSYTGRAFF
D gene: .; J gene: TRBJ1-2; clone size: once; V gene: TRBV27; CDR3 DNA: TGTGCCAGCAGTTTATCATACAGGGACTATGGCTACACCTTC; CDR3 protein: CASSLSYRDYGYTF
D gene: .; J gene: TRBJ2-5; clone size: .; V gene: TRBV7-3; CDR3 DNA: TGTGCCAGCAGCATACAGGTGGGGGAGACCCAGTACTTC; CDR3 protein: CASSIQVGETQYF
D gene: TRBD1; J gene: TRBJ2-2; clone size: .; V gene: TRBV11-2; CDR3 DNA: TGTGCCAGCACCTTCAGTCGACAGGGAGAGGTCACCGGGGAGCTGTTTTTT; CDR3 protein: CASTFSRQGEVTGELFF
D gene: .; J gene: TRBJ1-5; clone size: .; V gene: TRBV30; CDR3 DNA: TGTGCCTGGAGTCTTTCTCCCCAAACTAGGCCCCAGCATTTT; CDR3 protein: CAWSLSPQTRPQHF
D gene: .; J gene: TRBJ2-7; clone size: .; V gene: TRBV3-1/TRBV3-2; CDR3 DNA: TGTGCCAGCAGCCAAGTCGGTGGCGGCTACCACGAGCAGTACTTC; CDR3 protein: CASSQVGGGYHEQYF
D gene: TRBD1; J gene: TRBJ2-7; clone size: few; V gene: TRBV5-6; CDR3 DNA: TGTGCCAGCAGGAGGGACAGCCACGAGCAGTACTTC; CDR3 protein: CASRRDSHEQYF
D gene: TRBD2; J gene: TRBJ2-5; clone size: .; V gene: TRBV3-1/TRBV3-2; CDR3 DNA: TGTGCCAGCAGCCTGGACCAACTAGCGGGGGTGGGATTCGTGCAAGAGACCCAGTACTTC; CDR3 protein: CASSLDQLAGVGFVQETQYF
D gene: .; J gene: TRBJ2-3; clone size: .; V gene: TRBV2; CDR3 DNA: TGTGCCAGCAGTGATAGGGGCCAGGTCAGGGGAACCACAGATACGCAGTATTTT; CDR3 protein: CASSDRGQVRGTTDTQYF
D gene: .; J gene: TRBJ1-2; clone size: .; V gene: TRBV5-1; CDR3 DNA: TGCGCCAGCAGCTTGGGGACAGAGATCTATGGCTACACCTTC; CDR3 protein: CASSLGTEIYGYTF
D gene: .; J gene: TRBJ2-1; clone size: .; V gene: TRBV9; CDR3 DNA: TGTGCCAGCAGCGTCGATCCAGCCTACAATGAGCAGTTCTTC; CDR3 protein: CASSVDPAYNEQFF
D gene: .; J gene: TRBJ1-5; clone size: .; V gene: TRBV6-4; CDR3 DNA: TGTGCCAGCAGTGCAACTATAGATCAGCCCCAGCATTTT; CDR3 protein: CASSATIDQPQHF
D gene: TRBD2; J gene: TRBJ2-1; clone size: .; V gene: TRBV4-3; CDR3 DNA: TGCGCCAGCAGCCAAGACTATGGACTAGCGGGGAGGCATGAGCAGTTCTTC; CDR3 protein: CASSQDYGLAGRHEQFF
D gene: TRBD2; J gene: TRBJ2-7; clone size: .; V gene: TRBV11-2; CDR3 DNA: TGTGCCAGCAGCTTAACCTTATTAGCGGGGGCCCACGAGCAGTACTTC; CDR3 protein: CASSLTLLAGAHEQYF
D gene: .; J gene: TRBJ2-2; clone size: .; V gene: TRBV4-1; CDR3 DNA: TGCGCCAGCAGCCAAAGTCCGGGAAACACCGGGGAGCTGTTTTTT; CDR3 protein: CASSQSPGNTGELFF
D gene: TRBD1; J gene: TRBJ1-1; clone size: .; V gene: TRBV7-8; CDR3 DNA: TGTGCCAGCAGCCATGGACAGGGTGGCGGTTGGGACACTGAAGCTTTCTTT; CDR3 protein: CASSHGQGGGWDTEAFF
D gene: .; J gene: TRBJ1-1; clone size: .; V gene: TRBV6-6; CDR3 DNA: TGTGCCAGCACCCCACGGGGGGAAGGGTACACTGAAGCTTTCTTT; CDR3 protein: CASTPRGEGYTEAFF
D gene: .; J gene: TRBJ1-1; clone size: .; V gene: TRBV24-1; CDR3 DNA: TGTGCCACCAGTGACTCAGGGGTCGGCACTGAAGCTTTCTTT; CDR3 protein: CATSDSGVGTEAFF
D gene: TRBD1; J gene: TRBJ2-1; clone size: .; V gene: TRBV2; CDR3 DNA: TGTGCCAGCAGTGGGGGGACAGGGGGATACAATGAGCAGTTCTTC; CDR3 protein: CASSGGTGGYNEQFF
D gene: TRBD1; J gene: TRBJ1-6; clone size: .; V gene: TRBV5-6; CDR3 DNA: TGTGCCAGCAGCTCGGGCAGGGGGAGGAAATCTCCCCTCCACTTT; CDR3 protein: CASSSGRGRKSPLHF
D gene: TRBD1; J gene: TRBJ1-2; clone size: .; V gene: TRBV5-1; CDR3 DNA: TGCGCCAGCAGCTTGGGGGACAGGGGCTACACCTTC; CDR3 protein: CASSLGDRGYTF
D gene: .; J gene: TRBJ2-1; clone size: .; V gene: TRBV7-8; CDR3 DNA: TGTGCCAGCAGCATGCCCGGGACTTCCGACAATGAGCAGTTCTTC; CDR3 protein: CASSMPGTSDNEQFF
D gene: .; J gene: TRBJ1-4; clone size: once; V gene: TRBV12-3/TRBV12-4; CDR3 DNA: TGTGCCAGCAGTTCCGGGGGTGGTGAAAAACTGTTTTTT; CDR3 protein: CASSSGGGEKLFF
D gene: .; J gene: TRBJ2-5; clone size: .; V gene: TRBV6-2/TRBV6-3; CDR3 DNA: TGTGCCAGCAGCACCGCGGGGCACGGGACCCAGTACTTC; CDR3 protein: CASSTAGHGTQYF
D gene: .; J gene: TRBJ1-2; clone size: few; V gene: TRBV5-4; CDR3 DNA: TGTGCCAGCAGCTTGGGACAGCCTAATGACTTTGGCTACACCTTC; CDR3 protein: CASSLGQPNDFGYTF
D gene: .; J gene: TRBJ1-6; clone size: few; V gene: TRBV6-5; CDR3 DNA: TGTGCCAGCAGTCCCCGTGGGCCAGTTATCGCCCTCCACTTT; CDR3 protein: CASSPRGPVIALHF
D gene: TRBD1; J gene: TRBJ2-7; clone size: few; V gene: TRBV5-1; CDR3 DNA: TGCGCCAGCAGCTTCAGGACAGGTGGAGACGACGAGCAGTACTTC; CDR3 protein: CASSFRTGGDDEQYF
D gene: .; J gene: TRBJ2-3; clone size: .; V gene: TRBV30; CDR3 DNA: TGTGCCTGGAGTGTACTTCAGGGAGATACGCAGTATTTT; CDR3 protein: CAWSVLQGDTQYF
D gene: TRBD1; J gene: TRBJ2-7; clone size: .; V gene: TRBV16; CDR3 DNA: TGTGCCAGCAGCCCCACCACGACAGGGGGCGGAGAGCAGTACTTC; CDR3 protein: CASSPTTTGGGEQYF
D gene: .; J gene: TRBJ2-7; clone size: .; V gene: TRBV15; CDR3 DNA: TGTGCCACCAGCACAGATGAGGACAAGGGAATAGGCGAGCAGTACTTC; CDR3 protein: CATSTDEDKGIGEQYF
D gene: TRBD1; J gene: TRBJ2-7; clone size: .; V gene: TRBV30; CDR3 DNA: TGTGCCTGGAGTGGGGGACAGTTAGCCTACGAGCAGTACTTC; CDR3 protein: CAWSGGQLAYEQYF
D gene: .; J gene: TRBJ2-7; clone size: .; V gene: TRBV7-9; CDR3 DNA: TGTGCCAGCAGCTTAAGACAGTCCTACGAGCAGTACTTC; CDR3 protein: CASSLRQSYEQYF
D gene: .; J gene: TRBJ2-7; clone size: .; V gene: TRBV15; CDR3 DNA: TGTGCCACCAGCAGATCAACAGTCAAACCCAACTACGAGCAGTACTTC; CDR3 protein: CATSRSTVKPNYEQYF
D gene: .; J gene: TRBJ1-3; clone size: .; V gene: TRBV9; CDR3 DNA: TGTGCCAGCAGCGAGGGGGGAGGGTACAAGTTTGGAAACACCATATATTTT; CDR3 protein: CASSEGGGYKFGNTIYF
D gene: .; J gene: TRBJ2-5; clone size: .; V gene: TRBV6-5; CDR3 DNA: TGTGCCAGCAGCTCGCGGGTGGGTCAAGAGACCCAGTACTTC; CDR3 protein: CASSSRVGQETQYF
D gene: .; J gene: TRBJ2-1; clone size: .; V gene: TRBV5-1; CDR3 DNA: TGCGCCAGCAGCTATCAGACAGCGACCAATGAGCAGTTCTTC; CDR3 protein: CASSYQTATNEQFF
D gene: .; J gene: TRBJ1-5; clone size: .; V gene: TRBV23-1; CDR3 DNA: TGCGCCAGCAGTCACTCGCCAGGGGTCCGCGGGCAGCCCCAGCATTTT; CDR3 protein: CASSHSPGVRGQPQHF
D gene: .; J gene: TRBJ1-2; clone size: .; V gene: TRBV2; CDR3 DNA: TGTGCCAGCAGGCCCGAATCGAGATCTAACTATGGCTACACCTTC; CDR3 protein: CASRPESRSNYGYTF
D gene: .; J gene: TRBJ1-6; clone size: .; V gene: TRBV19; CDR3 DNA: TGTGCCAGTAGCCCACCCGGGACATCTAATTCACCCCTCCACTTT; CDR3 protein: CASSPPGTSNSPLHF
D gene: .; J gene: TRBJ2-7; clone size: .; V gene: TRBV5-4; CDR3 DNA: TGTGCCTCGGCCCCGGCAGGGGCTTACGAGCAGTACTTC; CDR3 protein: CASAPAGAYEQYF
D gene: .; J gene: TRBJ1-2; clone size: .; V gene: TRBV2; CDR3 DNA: TGTGCCAGCAGTGGCCGGGAGAGGGGCTATGGCTACACCTTC; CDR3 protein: CASSGRERGYGYTF
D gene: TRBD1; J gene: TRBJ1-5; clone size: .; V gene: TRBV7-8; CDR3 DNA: TGTGCCAGCAGCTTAGGGACAGGGGGACCTTTGAGCAATCAGCCCCAGCATTTT; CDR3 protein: CASSLGTGGPLSNQPQHF